The 30 T cell receptor beta chains below come from one sample, sequenced in a study of blood T cell repertoires in COVID-19. Assay: immunoSEQ multiplex PCR; the TCRdb copy retains only in-frame clones and omits some. This table has about 59,000 clones, roughly 70% appearing once. Specimen: peripheral blood. All receptors derive from a woman in her forties or fifties with active or convalescent COVID-19.

The rearrangement uses TRBV11-2 and TRBJ1-1, with TRBD1 matching over 8 bases. J lost 7 bases, V lost 5 bases, and 9 bases had no gene match. The CDR3 has 14 residues. From germline, CDR1 is SGHAT and CDR2 FQNNGV. The CDR3 DNA sequence: TGTGCCAGCAGCATGGGACAGGCTCGGAGTGAAGCTTTCTTT. Translation: CASSMGQARSEAFF.

This clone was seen many times. The V gene is TRBV7-9, the J gene TRBJ2-7; D may be TRBD1 (5 bases). Trimming left V 4 bases short and J 6 bases short, with 16 bases between. The CDR3 loop spans 14 amino acids. The germline V gene has CDR1 SEHNR and CDR2 FQNEAQ (reference sequence). CDR3 in DNA: TGTGCCAGCAGCTCAGGTATAGGGGATTTCGAGCAGTACTTC. As protein: CASSSGIGDFEQYF.

The chain links TRBV19 to TRBJ2-4; D gene unclear. The CDR3 is 13 amino acids. Trimming stripped 11 bases from V and 0 bases from J, with 11 bases between. Germline CDR1 and CDR2: LNHDA and SQIVND (reference sequence). CDR3 in amino acids: CASRDLAKNIQYF. CDR3 nucleotides: TGTGCCTCAAGAGACTTAGCCAAAAACATTCAGTACTTC.

The J gene is TRBJ2-3, the V gene TRBV24-1; the D gene is possibly TRBD1 (5 bases). From germline, CDR1 is KGHDR and CDR2 SFDVKD. Trimming took off 4 bases at V and 1 base at J, with 5 bases between the two ends. The CDR3 is 13 amino acids. The CDR3 sequence is CATSETGTDTQYF. CDR3 nucleotide sequence: TGTGCCACCAGTGAGACAGGCACAGATACGCAGTATTTT.

This clone was detected once. This chain uses TRBV9 with TRBJ2-7, with D possibly being TRBD2 (6 bases). The length of the CDR3 is 14 residues. V was trimmed by 0 bases and J by 7 bases, leaving 14 bases between them. The germline V gene encodes CDR1 SGDLS and CDR2 YYNGEE. CDR3 coding DNA: TGTGCCAGCAGCGTAGGGGGGGATTTGGCGGAGCAGTACTTC. It translates to CASSVGGDLAEQYF.

V is TRBV24-1 and J is TRBJ2-3, with 12 nucleotides matching TRBD2. The trim removed 3 bases at V and 4 bases at J, leaving 4 bases unmatched. Germline-derived CDR1 and CDR2 are KGHDR and SFDVKD. This CDR3 is 16 amino acids long. CDR3 protein: CATSDTTSGSADTQYF. The CDR3 DNA reads as TGTGCCACCAGTGATACGACTAGCGGGAGCGCAGATACGCAGTATTTT.

The J gene is TRBJ1-2, the V gene TRBV28; weak D call: TRBD1 (6 bases). The V end was cut by 7 bases, the J end by 4 bases, with 13 bases between. Germline CDR1 is MDHEN and CDR2 is SYDVKM. The CDR3 totals 13 residues. As DNA, the CDR3 is TGTGCCAGCACCCAAACAGGGCCCTATGGCTACACCTTC. Translating gives CASTQTGPYGYTF.

In regard to this clone: Other DNA sequences from this sample encode an identical CDR3 as well. The chain links TRBV5-1 to TRBJ2-7, with D maybe TRBD1 (6 bases). V was shortened by 0 bases and J by 4 bases, with 8 bases between the two germline ends. CDR1 is SGHRS, CDR2 YFSETQ, per germline. The CDR3 contains 13 residues. CDR3 protein: CASSLAGVYEQYF. CDR3 in DNA: TGCGCCAGCAGCTTGGCAGGGGTTTACGAGCAGTACTTC.

V and J are TRBV10-3 and TRBJ2-5, with a tentative D call TRBD2 (5 bases). CDR1 and CDR2 from the germline V gene are ENHRY and SYGVKD. This CDR3 has 12 residues. Trimming left V 6 bases short and J 0 bases short, with 5 bases between. DNA for the CDR3: TGTGCCATCAGCGGGGACCAAGAGACCCAGTACTTC. Its protein product is CAISGDQETQYF.

This clone turned up a few times. The chain couples TRBV28 to TRBJ1-6, with D unclear. Trimming removed 3 bases from V and 0 bases from J, with 6 bases in between. Germline lookup yields CDR1 MDHEN and CDR2 SYDVKM. The CDR3 has 15 amino acids. DNA for the CDR3: TGTGCCAGCAGTTTCCCCAGCTCCTATAATTCACCCCTCCACTTT. Translation: CASSFPSSYNSPLHF.

The genes are TRBV7-9 and TRBJ1-3; D gene unclear. Germline lookup yields CDR1 SEHNR and CDR2 FQNEAQ (reference sequence). CDR3 length equals 13 residues. Deletions cut 6 bases from V and 4 bases from J, with 10 bases between. CDR3 in amino acids: CASREGDGNTIYF. The CDR3 coding sequence is TGTGCCAGCAGAGAGGGAGACGGAAACACCATATATTTT.

The V gene is TRBV30, the J gene TRBJ2-5, with 9 bases identical to TRBD2. The germline gives CDR1 GTSNPN, CDR2 SVGIG (reference sequence). CDR3 size: 16 residues. Germline trimming cut 0 bases from V and 2 bases from J; bases unmatched to any gene: 7. The CDR3 reads CAWSVGAGGLQETQYF. The DNA of the CDR3 is TGTGCCTGGAGTGTAGGGGCGGGAGGGCTTCAAGAGACCCAGTACTTC.

The rearrangement uses TRBV6-5 and TRBJ2-7; TRBD1 is a possible D gene (5 bases). Germline V gene lookup returns CDR1 MNHEY and CDR2 SVGAGI. Trimming removed 0 bases at V and 4 bases at J, with 16 bases between. This CDR3 is 16 amino acids long. CDR3 bases: TGTGCCAGCAGTTACTCCCCGAACAGGCCCTGGTACGAGCAGTACTTC. This sequence encodes CASSYSPNRPWYEQYF.

V is TRBV12-3 or TRBV12-4 and J is TRBJ1-1, with 9 bases identical to TRBD1. The J segment lost 1 base and the V segment lost 6 bases, leaving 0 bases of the junction unmatched. CDR3 size: 13 residues. CDR3 in amino acids: CASRGQGNTEAFF. The CDR3 DNA sequence: TGTGCCAGCAGGGGACAGGGGAACACTGAAGCTTTCTTT.

The chain uses TRBV6-5 and TRBJ2-1, with D perhaps matching TRBD2 (5 bases). The CDR3 length is 14 residues. V lost 6 bases and J 6 bases, leaving 15 bases between the germline ends. CDR1 and CDR2 from the germline V gene are MNHEY and SVGAGI. The CDR3, as DNA: TGTGCCAGCAGACCTACTAGAAGGTCCAATGAGCAGTTCTTC. It specifies CASRPTRRSNEQFF.

The CDR3 region is CASSPVGGVGNIQYF. The DNA for the CDR3 is TGTGCCAGCAGCCCCGTAGGGGGGGTTGGAAACATTCAGTACTTC. The chain uses TRBV27 and TRBJ2-4; the D gene is possibly TRBD2 (7 bases). From germline, CDR1 is MNHEY and CDR2 SMNVEV (reference sequence). V dropped 6 bases and J dropped 6 bases, with 18 bases sitting between them. The CDR3 is 15 amino acids.

The V call is TRBV28, the J call TRBJ1-2, with D uncertain. From germline, CDR1 is MDHEN and CDR2 SYDVKM. Trimming took 2 bases from V and 9 from J, leaving 16 bases between them. This CDR3 contains 14 residues. The CDR3 here is CASSLLVGGWRYTF. The CDR3 coding sequence is TGTGCCAGCAGTTTACTGGTAGGAGGGTGGCGCTACACCTTC.

This clone was seen only once. This chain connects TRBV5-1 to TRBJ2-7; no firm D call. The CDR3 runs to 14 residues. The V end lost 4 bases, the J end lost 5 bases, and 16 bases lay between the germline ends. Germline CDR1 reads SGHRS; CDR2 reads YFSETQ. CDR3 residues: CASSPPFRRNEQYF. CDR3 DNA sequence: TGCGCCAGCAGCCCCCCTTTCAGGCGCAACGAGCAGTACTTC.

This sequence joins TRBV4-2 and TRBJ2-1; D is perhaps TRBD2 (5 bases). Between the trimmed V and J ends, which lost 1 base and 7 bases, there was a span of 11 bases. The length of the CDR3 is 14 residues. Germline V gene data show CDR1 as LGHNA and CDR2 as YNFKEQ. The CDR3 loop is CASSQGGPGNEQFF. CDR3 nucleotides: TGTGCCAGCAGCCAAGGAGGGCCGGGGAATGAGCAGTTCTTC.

In this sample, this clone turned up once. The chain employs TRBV19 and TRBJ2-3, with 14 bases identical to TRBD2. This CDR3 spans 17 amino acids. Unmatched junction bases numbered 6, after V lost 4 bases and J lost 3 bases. The V gene's germline CDR1 is LNHDA and CDR2 SQIVND (reference sequence). The CDR3 here is CASSKTRLAGGTDTQYF. As DNA, the CDR3 is TGTGCCAGTAGTAAAACCCGACTAGCGGGAGGGACAGATACGCAGTATTTT.

In its sample, this clone was seen once. The chain links TRBV7-9 to TRBJ2-7; 11 bases map to TRBD1. Trimming removed 1 base from V and 3 bases from J; junction bases left unmatched: 2. In germline, CDR1 is SEHNR, CDR2 FQNEAQ (reference sequence). The CDR3 consists of 15 residues. The CDR3 protein is CASSLVGTGGYEQYF. The DNA for the CDR3 is TGTGCCAGCAGCTTAGTGGGGACAGGGGGCTACGAGCAGTACTTC.

This clone was picked up one time. The V call is TRBV5-1, the J call TRBJ2-7; D unresolved. V was clipped by 4 bases and J by 6 bases, with 20 bases between them. This CDR3 comprises 15 residues. Germline lookup yields CDR1 SGHRS and CDR2 YFSETQ. Written as DNA, the CDR3 is TGCGCCAGCAGCCTGATGACTGGAGAAACTGGCGAGCAGTACTTC. It specifies CASSLMTGETGEQYF.

The rearrangement links TRBV27 to TRBJ2-7; 7 nucleotides agree with TRBD2. From germline, CDR1 is MNHEY and CDR2 SMNVEV (reference sequence). The CDR3 is made up of 14 amino acids. The trim removed 2 bases at V and 3 bases at J, leaving 4 bases unmatched. CDR3 in DNA: TGTGCCAGCAGTTTAGGCGGGAGATTCTACGAGCAGTACTTC. This encodes CASSLGGRFYEQYF.

This chain uses TRBV11-1 with TRBJ1-2; 7 bases line up with TRBD1. This CDR3 region has 14 residues. V was clipped by 1 base and J by 4 bases; unmatched bases: 3. Germline V gene data show CDR1 as SGHAT and CDR2 as FQDESV (reference sequence). The CDR3 coding sequence is TGTGCCAGCAGCTTAGTGCAGGGGGGCTATGGCTACACCTTC. This translates into CASSLVQGGYGYTF.

The CDR3 region has the DNA TGCGCCAGCAGCTTGACCGGGACAGGGTTTTACGAGCAGTACTTC. Its translation is CASSLTGTGFYEQYF. V is TRBV5-1 and J is TRBJ2-7; 9 bases align to TRBD1. The trim removed 1 base at V and 4 bases at J, leaving 6 bases unmatched. The CDR3 sequence is 15 residues long. In germline, CDR1 is SGHRS, CDR2 YFSETQ.

The chain employs TRBV24-1 and TRBJ2-3, with 7 positions matching TRBD1. Per germline, CDR1 KGHDR and CDR2 SFDVKD. J was trimmed by 1 base and V by 6 bases; bases with no gene match: 6. The CDR3 has 15 residues. The CDR3 spells CATSPTGEGTDTQYF. DNA of the CDR3: TGTGCCACCAGTCCCACAGGGGAAGGCACAGATACGCAGTATTTT.

This chain connects TRBV19 to TRBJ2-1, with D possibly being TRBD2 (5 bases). This CDR3 region has 15 residues. V lost 5 bases and J lost 6, with 17 bases in between. CDR1 is LNHDA and CDR2 is SQIVND in the germline V gene (reference sequence). The CDR3 spells CASSLPRRGSNEQFF. For the CDR3, the DNA is TGTGCCAGTAGTCTCCCTCGACGGGGAAGCAATGAGCAGTTCTTC.

The V and J genes are TRBV12-5 and TRBJ1-1; 7 bases line up with TRBD1. Germline-derived CDR1 and CDR2 are LGHNT and FRNRAP. Trimming cost V 2 bases and J 5 bases; bases outside gene matches: 14. CDR3 length: 17 amino acids. The CDR3 sequence is CASGLPLGGRGRTEAFF. CDR3 nucleotides: TGTGCTAGTGGTTTGCCCCTGGGGGGCAGGGGGAGGACTGAAGCTTTCTTT.

The V and J genes are TRBV2 and TRBJ2-5; 9 bases map to TRBD2. Germline V gives CDR1 SNHLY, CDR2 FYNNEI. Trimming removed 6 bases from V and 5 bases from J; junction bases left unmatched: 10. CDR3 length: 15 amino acids. The CDR3 DNA sequence: TGTGCCAGCAGCAACCCTTTAGCGGGAGTGGAGACCCAGTACTTC. Protein product: CASSNPLAGVETQYF.

The chain couples TRBV27 to TRBJ2-3; 13 nucleotides line up with TRBD2. Germline CDR1 and CDR2: MNHEY and SMNVEV (reference sequence). The CDR3 is 20 amino acids. V was pared by 1 base and J by 0 bases, with 10 bases of the junction left unmatched. The CDR3 loop is CASSLFGRLAGGSSTDTQYF. The CDR3 bases are TGTGCCAGCAGTTTATTCGGCCGACTAGCGGGAGGCTCTAGCACAGATACGCAGTATTTT.